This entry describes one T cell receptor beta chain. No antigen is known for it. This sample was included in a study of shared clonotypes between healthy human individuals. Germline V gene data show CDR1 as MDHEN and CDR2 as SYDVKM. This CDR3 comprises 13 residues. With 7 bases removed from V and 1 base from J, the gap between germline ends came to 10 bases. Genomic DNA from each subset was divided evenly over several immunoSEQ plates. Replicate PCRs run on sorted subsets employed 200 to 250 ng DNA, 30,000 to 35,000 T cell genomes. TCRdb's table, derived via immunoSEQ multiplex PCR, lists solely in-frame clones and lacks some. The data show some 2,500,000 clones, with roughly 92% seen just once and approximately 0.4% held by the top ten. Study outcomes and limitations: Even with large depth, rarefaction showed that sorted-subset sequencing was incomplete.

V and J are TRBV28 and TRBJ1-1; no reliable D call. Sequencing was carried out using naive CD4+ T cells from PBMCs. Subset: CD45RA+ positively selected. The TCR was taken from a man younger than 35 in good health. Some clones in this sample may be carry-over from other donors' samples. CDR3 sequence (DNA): TGTGCCAGCACCCCCATCGGGAACACTGAAGCTTTCTTT. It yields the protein CASTPIGNTEAFF.